This T cell receptor beta chain derives from a study of long-term antiretroviral therapy in people with HIV. The study, taken as a whole, reports: Pre-ART-expanded clones dominated the repertoire at all time points. Even long-term ART left TRB diversity below transplant donor controls, despite gains. Repertoires looked antigen-experienced, with only a slight naive shift after ART.

The V and J ends lost 4 bases and 6 bases respectively, with 6 bases between them. Per germline, CDR1 MNHEY and CDR2 SMNVEV (reference sequence). The CDR3 length is 11 residues. Clinicians in the United States treated all participants with HIV. This was the immunoSEQ v3.0 assay at survey level. The assay was immunoSEQ multiplex PCR, and TCRdb's table has in-frame clones only and misses some. The sample contains about 23,000 clones, over 75% of which appear only once. About this clone itself: No antigen is known for it.

The chain joins TRBV27 to TRBJ1-2; possible D gene TRBD1, 5 bases. This receptor was taken from a man aged 45-65 years with HIV. The sequencing used unsorted PBMCs, collected 0.3 years after starting antiretroviral therapy. The CDR3 protein is CASSSGDGYTF. CDR3 DNA sequence: TGTGCCAGCAGTTCGGGGGATGGCTACACCTTC.